Listed below are T cell receptor beta chains from one sample, sequenced in a study of graft-versus-host responses after intestinal transplantation. Generated by immunoSEQ multiplex PCR, the TCRdb table keeps only in-frame clones and is missing some. The repertoire consists of around 71,000 clones, with roughly 92% occurring once and the leading ten covering about 6.9%. The sample in question was bone marrow, obtained approximately 740 days after intestinal transplantation. The receptors were sampled from a human patient who received an intestinal transplant, so some T cells may come from the graft donor. Both conserved end residues are part of each CDR3. The order of the fields is J gene, V gene, D gene, CDR3 length, clone size, CDR3 DNA, CDR3 protein. D genes are given only for firm matches. Rows give clone size only sometimes, using once, few, many, or a class for an expanded clone.

J: TRBJ2-7; V: TRBV6-5; D: -; length: 14; size: -; DNA: TGTGCCAGCGCTAAGGGACGGCATTCCTACGAGCAGTACTTC; CDR3: CASAKGRHSYEQYF
J: TRBJ1-2; V: TRBV5-6; D: -; length: 14; size: -; DNA: TGTGCCAGCAGCTTAGTCTCAGGGGCAGGTGGCTACACCTTC; CDR3: CASSLVSGAGGYTF
J: TRBJ2-7; V: TRBV27; D: -; length: 12; size: -; DNA: TGTGCCACAAGGACTGAGTCCTACGAGCAGTACTTC; CDR3: CATRTESYEQYF
J: TRBJ2-3; V: TRBV1; D: -; length: 16; size: -; DNA: TGCACCAGCAGCCGGGGGGGCCCAATTAGCACAGATACGCAGTATTTT; CDR3: CTSSRGGPISTDTQYF
J: TRBJ2-2; V: TRBV5-5; D: -; length: 17; size: -; DNA: TGTGCCAGCAGCTTGGACAGAAGGAGGCCGAACACCGGGGAGCTGTTTTTT; CDR3: CASSLDRRRPNTGELFF
J: TRBJ2-3; V: TRBV29-1; D: -; length: 12; size: once; DNA: TGCAGCGTTGAAACAGGCACAGATACGCAGTATTTT; CDR3: CSVETGTDTQYF
J: TRBJ2-2; V: TRBV7-2; D: -; length: 12; size: -; DNA: TGTGCCAGCAGCTACCGTACCGGGGAGCTGTTTTTT; CDR3: CASSYRTGELFF
J: TRBJ2-3; V: TRBV6-6; D: -; length: 13; size: -; DNA: TGTGCCAGCAGTTATCGGGGCACAGATACGCAGTATTTT; CDR3: CASSYRGTDTQYF
J: TRBJ1-1; V: TRBV7-9; D: -; length: 16; size: -; DNA: TGTGCCAGCAGCTTTCGGATAGGGATGGGAAACACTGAAGCTTTCTTT; CDR3: CASSFRIGMGNTEAFF
J: TRBJ2-7; V: TRBV7-9; D: TRBD2; length: 16; size: -; DNA: TGTGCCAGCAGCCCACCCCCGGGTAGCGGGGACTACGAGCAGTACTTC; CDR3: CASSPPPGSGDYEQYF
J: TRBJ1-1; V: TRBV27; D: -; length: 13; size: -; DNA: TGTGCCAGCAGTTTCGGTGCGGGGGCTGAAGCTTTCTTT; CDR3: CASSFGAGAEAFF
J: TRBJ2-7; V: TRBV27; D: TRBD2; length: 14; size: -; DNA: TGTGCCAGCAAAGTAGCGGGAGTAGTTTACGAGCAGTACTTC; CDR3: CASKVAGVVYEQYF
J: TRBJ1-5; V: TRBV10-3; D: -; length: 11; size: few; DNA: TGTGCCATCCTTGATAATCAGCCCCAGCATTTT; CDR3: CAILDNQPQHF
J: TRBJ1-6; V: TRBV15; D: TRBD1; length: 17; size: -; DNA: TGTGCCACCAGCAGAGAAAGGACAGGGGGCCTCGGTTCACCCCTCCACTTT; CDR3: CATSRERTGGLGSPLHF
J: TRBJ2-7; V: TRBV7-7; D: -; length: 15; size: -; DNA: TGTGCCAGCAGCTTAGGCAGGGGAGGGTCCTACGAGCAGTACTTC; CDR3: CASSLGRGGSYEQYF
J: TRBJ2-7; V: TRBV14; D: TRBD2; length: 12; size: -; DNA: TGTGCCAGCAACCCTCGGGGGGGCGAGCAGTACTTC; CDR3: CASNPRGGEQYF
J: TRBJ2-3; V: TRBV6-6; D: TRBD1; length: 15; size: -; DNA: TGTGCCAGCAGTTATAGAGGGGGCGGTCCAGATACGCAGTATTTT; CDR3: CASSYRGGGPDTQYF
J: TRBJ1-1; V: TRBV19; D: TRBD1; length: 13; size: -; DNA: TGTGCCAGCGACAGGGCCCCCGACACTGAAGCTTTCTTT; CDR3: CASDRAPDTEAFF
J: TRBJ2-5; V: TRBV7-9; D: -; length: 11; size: -; DNA: TGTGCCAGCAGCTTAATGGAGACCCAGTACTTC; CDR3: CASSLMETQYF
J: TRBJ2-7; V: TRBV4-1; D: -; length: 12; size: -; DNA: TGCGCCAGCAGCCAAGATGGTTCGGCCCAGTACTTC; CDR3: CASSQDGSAQYF
J: TRBJ1-3; V: TRBV5-4; D: -; length: 14; size: few; DNA: TGTGCCAGCAGCCAGGGGAGGGCAGGAAACACCATATATTTT; CDR3: CASSQGRAGNTIYF
J: TRBJ2-5; V: TRBV6-5; D: -; length: 14; size: -; DNA: TGTGCCACCAGGTCGGTTGCGTACCAAGAGACCCAGTACTTC; CDR3: CATRSVAYQETQYF
J: TRBJ2-7; V: TRBV9; D: -; length: 14; size: -; DNA: TGTGCTAGCAGCGTAGAACAGGGCCGCGACGAGCAGTACTTC; CDR3: CASSVEQGRDEQYF
J: TRBJ1-1; V: TRBV20-1; D: -; length: 10; size: few; DNA: TGCAGCACAGCAAACACTGAAGCTTTCTTT; CDR3: CSTANTEAFF
J: TRBJ1-1; V: TRBV2; D: -; length: 12; size: -; DNA: TGTGCCAGCAGCTGGGACGACACTGAAGCTTTCTTT; CDR3: CASSWDDTEAFF
J: TRBJ2-7; V: TRBV6-5; D: -; length: 15; size: -; DNA: TGTGCCAGCAGCCCTGACCTGTTCAGAAACTACGAGCAGTACTTC; CDR3: CASSPDLFRNYEQYF
J: TRBJ2-7; V: TRBV9; D: -; length: 14; size: -; DNA: TGTGCCAGCAGCGGGTACCCGGGTCTCGAAGAGCAGTACTTC; CDR3: CASSGYPGLEEQYF
J: TRBJ2-1; V: TRBV10-3; D: TRBD2; length: 19; size: -; DNA: TGTGCCATCAGTGAGCCGGGACTAGCGAGAAGCCGCTCCTACAATGAGCAGTTCTTC; CDR3: CAISEPGLARSRSYNEQFF
J: TRBJ1-5; V: TRBV2; D: TRBD1; length: 15; size: once; DNA: TGTGCCAGCAGGATCGACAGGGGTAGTAATCAGCCCCAGCATTTT; CDR3: CASRIDRGSNQPQHF
J: TRBJ1-1; V: TRBV28; D: -; length: 12; size: -; DNA: TGTGCCAGCGGACAAGGTTGGACTGAAGCTTTCTTT; CDR3: CASGQGWTEAFF
J: TRBJ1-3; V: TRBV9; D: -; length: 16; size: -; DNA: TGTGCCAGCAGCGTAGGGGCCGTCCGCCCGGGAAACACCATATATTTT; CDR3: CASSVGAVRPGNTIYF
J: TRBJ2-1; V: TRBV7-6; D: -; length: 17; size: -; DNA: TGTGCCAGCAGCCGAACCCCGATTCCGGGCTCCTACAATGAGCAGTTCTTC; CDR3: CASSRTPIPGSYNEQFF